These 12 T cell receptor beta chains originate from one sample sequenced in a study of T cell changes during pregnancy in multiple sclerosis. Clones were sequenced by immunoSEQ multiplex PCR, and TCRdb holds only the in-frame ones, with some missing. The table lists 45,000 to 55,000 clones, around 92% of them singletons. Sequenced material: CD4+ T cells from peripheral blood mononuclear cells, taken after pregnancy. The receptor set was obtained from a female donor in good health, enrolled as a control in a pregnancy study.

V usage is TRBV6-5 and J usage is TRBJ2-5; the D gene is possibly TRBD2 (5 bases). Trimming removed 0 bases at V and 5 bases at J, with 13 bases between. Germline CDR1 and CDR2: MNHEY and SVGAGI. This CDR3 region has 15 residues. CDR3 coding DNA: TGTGCCAGCAGTTACTCCTCGGGGTCGGGGGAGACCCAGTACTTC. This sequence encodes CASSYSSGSGETQYF.

The chain links TRBV29-1 to TRBJ2-5, with a tentative D call TRBD1 (5 bases). Trimming pared 8 bases from V and 1 base from J, leaving 14 bases between. Germline V CDR1 and CDR2: SQVTM, ANQGSEA. CDR3 length equals 13 residues. The CDR3 region has the DNA TGCAGCCTGGCGGCAGGGCTCCAAGAGACCCAGTACTTC. Translated: CSLAAGLQETQYF.

The rearrangement joins TRBV7-2 to TRBJ1-6; possibly TRBD1 for D (5 bases). CDR1 is SGHTA, CDR2 FQGNSA, per germline. CDR3 size: 15 residues. Trimming took 5 bases from V and 5 from J, leaving 13 bases between them. For the CDR3, the DNA is TGTGCCAGCAGCCCCCAGCGACAGAATAATTCACCCCTCCACTTT. Protein: CASSPQRQNNSPLHF.

The CDR3 nucleotides are TGTGCCAGCAGCTTACCCAACAGGGAAAATTCACCCCTCCACTTT. Translating it yields CASSLPNRENSPLHF. The chain recombines TRBV11-2 with TRBJ1-6; D perhaps matches TRBD1 (6 bases). This CDR3 spans 15 amino acids. Germline CDR1 SGHAT, CDR2 FQNNGV. V was trimmed by 2 bases and J by 7 bases, leaving 12 bases between them.

The V call is TRBV5-6, the J call TRBJ2-1, with D possibly matching TRBD1 (6 bases). The CDR3 covers 15 residues. Germline assignment: CDR1 SGHDT and CDR2 YYEEEE. V was clipped by 4 bases and J by 4 bases, with 15 bases between them. CDR3 nucleotides: TGTGCCAGCAGCCGCAAGGACAGATTATACAATGAGCAGTTCTTC. Its translation: CASSRKDRLYNEQFF.

The chain is built from TRBV7-2 and TRBJ2-7; a weak D match, TRBD1 (6 bases). CDR3 length: 14 amino acids. Germline lookup yields CDR1 SGHTA and CDR2 FQGNSA. V was shortened by 6 bases and J by 2 bases, with 14 bases between the two germline ends. CDR3 in amino acids: CASSSDRSTYEQYF. In nucleotides, the CDR3 is TGTGCCAGCAGTTCCGACAGGTCCACCTACGAGCAGTACTTC.

This clone was detected only once. V usage is TRBV5-6 and J usage is TRBJ1-5; perhaps TRBD1 as D (6 bases). This CDR3 has 18 amino acids. The germline V gene encodes CDR1 SGHDT and CDR2 YYEEEE. With 0 bases removed from V and 0 bases from J, the gap between germline ends came to 16 bases. CDR3 nucleotides: TGTGCCAGCAGCTTGGGTGGACAGCCCAAATATAGCAATCAGCCCCAGCATTTT. Translated, it gives CASSLGGQPKYSNQPQHF. The variable domain in full, completed from reference TRBV5-6 and TRBJ1-5, reads DAGVTQSPTHLIKTRGQQVTLRCSPKSGHDTVSWYQQALGQGPQFIFQYYEEEERQRGNFPDRFSGHQFPNYSSELNVNALLLGDSALYLCASSLGGQPKYSNQPQHFGDGTRLSIL.

The chain combines TRBV7-8 with TRBJ2-2; 8 nucleotides agree with TRBD1. Germline CDR1 is SGHVS and CDR2 is FQNEAQ. The CDR3 contains 13 residues. V lost 6 bases, J lost 6 bases, and 3 bases stayed unmatched. CDR3 sequence (DNA): TGTGCCAGCAGATCACAGGGGGCCGGGGAGCTGTTTTTT. Its translation: CASRSQGAGELFF.

This clone has only one observation. The chain recombines TRBV5-4 with TRBJ2-1; tentative D call: TRBD2 (6 bases). The germline V gene has CDR1 SGHNT and CDR2 YYREEE (reference sequence). Trimming pared 7 bases from V and 3 bases from J, leaving 14 bases between. This CDR3 contains 14 residues. The CDR3 DNA follows: TGTGCCAGCGCCGTCCGCGGGGTCTACAATGAGCAGTTCTTC. The encoded protein is CASAVRGVYNEQFF.

The V gene is TRBV5-1, the J gene TRBJ2-6; 7 nucleotides align to TRBD1. Per germline, CDR1 SGHRS and CDR2 YFSETQ. This CDR3 region has 18 residues. The V segment lost 4 bases and the J segment 0 bases; nucleotides outside the gene matches: 10. The CDR3 reads CASSTRQGEGSGANVLTF. DNA for the CDR3: TGCGCCAGCAGCACACGACAGGGCGAGGGCTCTGGGGCCAACGTCCTGACTTTC.

This rearrangement joins TRBV19 to TRBJ1-6; the D is unclear. With 6 bases removed from V and 4 bases from J, the gap between germline ends came to 13 bases. The CDR3 has 15 residues. In germline, CDR1 is LNHDA, CDR2 SQIVND (reference sequence). In DNA form, the CDR3 reads TGTGCCAGTAGCGTCGACATAGGATATAATTCACCCCTCCACTTT. Translation: CASSVDIGYNSPLHF. The full variable domain, with the rest looked up from reference TRBV19 and TRBJ1-6, is DGGITQSPKYLFRKEGQNVTLSCEQNLNHDAMYWYRQDPGQGLRLIYYSQIVNDFQKGDIAEGYSVSREKKESFPLTVTSAQKNPTAFYLCASSVDIGYNSPLHFGNGTRLTVT.

V and J are TRBV4-3 and TRBJ1-5; the match to TRBD1 covers 9 bases. V lost 5 bases and J lost 3; bases outside the gene matches: 5. CDR1 and CDR2 (germline): LGHNA, YSLEER. The CDR3 is 15 amino acids. The CDR3 region has the DNA TGCGCCAGCAGCGCGGACAGGGGTATCAATCAGCCCCAGCATTTT. Its protein is CASSADRGINQPQHF.